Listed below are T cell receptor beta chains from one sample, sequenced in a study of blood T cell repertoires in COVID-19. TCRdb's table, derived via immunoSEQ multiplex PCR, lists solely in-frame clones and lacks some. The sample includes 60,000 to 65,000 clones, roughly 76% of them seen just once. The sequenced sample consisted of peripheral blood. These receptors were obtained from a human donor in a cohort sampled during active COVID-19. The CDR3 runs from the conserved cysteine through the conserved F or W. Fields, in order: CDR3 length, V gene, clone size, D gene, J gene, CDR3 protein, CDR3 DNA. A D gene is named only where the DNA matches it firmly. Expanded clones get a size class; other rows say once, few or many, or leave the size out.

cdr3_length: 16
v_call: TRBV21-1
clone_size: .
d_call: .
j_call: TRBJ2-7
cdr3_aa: CASSRVRDRASYEQYF
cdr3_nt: TGTGCCAGCAGCCGGGTGAGGGACAGGGCCTCCTACGAGCAGTACTTC

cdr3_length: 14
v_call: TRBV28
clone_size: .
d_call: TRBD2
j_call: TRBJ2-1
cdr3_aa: CASNSGGSYNEQFF
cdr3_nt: TGTGCCAGTAATAGCGGGGGTTCCTACAATGAGCAGTTCTTC

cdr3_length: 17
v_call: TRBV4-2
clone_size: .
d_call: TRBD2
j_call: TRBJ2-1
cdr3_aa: CASSPGTSGGIWNEQFF
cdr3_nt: TGTGCCAGCAGCCCCGGGACTAGCGGGGGCATTTGGAATGAGCAGTTCTTC

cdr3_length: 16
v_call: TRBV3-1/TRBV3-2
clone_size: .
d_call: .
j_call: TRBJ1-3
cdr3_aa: CASSPAGGGSGNTIYF
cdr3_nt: TGTGCCAGCAGCCCCGCGGGAGGGGGCTCTGGAAACACCATATATTTT

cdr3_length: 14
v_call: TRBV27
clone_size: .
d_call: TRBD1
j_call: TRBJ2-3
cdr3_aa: CASSSGGSGDTQYF
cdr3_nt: TGTGCCAGCAGTTCAGGGGGATCGGGAGATACGCAGTATTTT

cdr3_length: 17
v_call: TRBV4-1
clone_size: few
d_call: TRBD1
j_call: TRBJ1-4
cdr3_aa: CASSHQAGGSTNEKLFF
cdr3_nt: TGCGCCAGCAGCCACCAGGCAGGGGGTTCAACTAATGAAAAACTGTTTTTT

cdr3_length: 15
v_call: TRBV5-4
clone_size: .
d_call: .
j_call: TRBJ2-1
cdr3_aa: CASSLEGGSYNEQFF
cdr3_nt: TGTGCCAGCAGCTTGGAGGGAGGCTCCTACAATGAGCAGTTCTTC

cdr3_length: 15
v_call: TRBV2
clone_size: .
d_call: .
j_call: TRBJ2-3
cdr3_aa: CASSEREPGLDTQYF
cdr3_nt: TGTGCCAGCAGTGAAAGGGAGCCGGGCCTCGATACGCAGTATTTT

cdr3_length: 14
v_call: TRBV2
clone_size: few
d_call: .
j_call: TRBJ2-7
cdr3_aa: CASSDTGVTYEQYF
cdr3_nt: TGTGCCAGCAGTGATACCGGGGTCACCTACGAGCAGTACTTC

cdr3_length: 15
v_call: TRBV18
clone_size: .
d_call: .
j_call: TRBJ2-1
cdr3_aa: CASSPGGRGTDEQFF
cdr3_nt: TGTGCCAGCTCACCGGGGGGACGGGGCACCGATGAGCAGTTCTTC

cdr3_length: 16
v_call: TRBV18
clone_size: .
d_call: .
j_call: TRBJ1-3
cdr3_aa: CASSPQTAASGNTIYF
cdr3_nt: TGTGCCAGCTCACCGCAGACAGCAGCCTCTGGAAACACCATATATTTT

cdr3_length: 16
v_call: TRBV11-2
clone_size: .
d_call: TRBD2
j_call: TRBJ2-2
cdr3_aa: CASSVRTSGGTGELFF
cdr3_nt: TGTGCCAGCAGCGTAAGGACTAGCGGGGGCACCGGGGAGCTGTTTTTT

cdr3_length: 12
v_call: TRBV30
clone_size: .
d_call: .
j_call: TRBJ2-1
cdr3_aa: CAWSGTGTEQFF
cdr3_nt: TGTGCCTGGAGTGGTACCGGGACAGAGCAGTTCTTC

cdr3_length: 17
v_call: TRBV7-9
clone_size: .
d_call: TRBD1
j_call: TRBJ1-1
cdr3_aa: CASSRTGTGIWGTEAFF
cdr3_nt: TGTGCCAGCAGCCGTACCGGGACAGGGATTTGGGGCACTGAAGCTTTCTTT

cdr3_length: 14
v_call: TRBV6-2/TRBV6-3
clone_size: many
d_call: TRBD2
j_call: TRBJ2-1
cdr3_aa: CASSYGTSYNEQFF
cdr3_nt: TGTGCCAGCAGTTACGGGACTAGTTACAATGAGCAGTTCTTC

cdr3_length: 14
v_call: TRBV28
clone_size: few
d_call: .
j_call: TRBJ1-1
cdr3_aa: CASSEGASNTEAFF
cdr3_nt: TGTGCCAGCAGTGAAGGGGCGTCGAACACTGAAGCTTTCTTT

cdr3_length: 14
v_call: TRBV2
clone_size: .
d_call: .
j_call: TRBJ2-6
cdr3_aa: CAKQANSGANVLTF
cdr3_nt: TGTGCCAAACAGGCCAACTCTGGGGCCAACGTCCTGACTTTC

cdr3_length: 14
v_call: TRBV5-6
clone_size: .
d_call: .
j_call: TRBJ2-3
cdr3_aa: CASSWGLGSDTQYF
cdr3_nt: TGTGCCAGCAGCTGGGGGCTGGGGTCGGATACGCAGTATTTT

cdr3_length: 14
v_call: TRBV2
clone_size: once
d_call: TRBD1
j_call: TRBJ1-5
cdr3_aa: CASTRDSPPQPQHF
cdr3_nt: TGTGCCAGCACCCGGGACAGCCCCCCCCAGCCCCAGCATTTT

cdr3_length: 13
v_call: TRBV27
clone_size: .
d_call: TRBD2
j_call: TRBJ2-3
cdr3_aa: CASRTSGTDTQYF
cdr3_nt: TGTGCCAGCAGGACTAGCGGCACAGATACGCAGTATTTT

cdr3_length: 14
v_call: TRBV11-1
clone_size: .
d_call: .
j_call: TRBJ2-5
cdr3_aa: CASSLERLRGAQYF
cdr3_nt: TGTGCCAGCAGCTTAGAACGGCTCCGCGGGGCCCAGTACTTC

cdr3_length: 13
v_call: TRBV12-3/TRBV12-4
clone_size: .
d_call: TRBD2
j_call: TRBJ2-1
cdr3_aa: CASRAGAYNEQFF
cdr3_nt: TGTGCCAGCCGGGCGGGGGCCTACAATGAGCAGTTCTTC

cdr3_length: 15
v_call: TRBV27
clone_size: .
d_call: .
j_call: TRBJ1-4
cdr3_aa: CASSLRGLRNEKLFF
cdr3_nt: TGTGCCAGCAGTCTAAGGGGACTCCGGAATGAAAAACTGTTTTTT

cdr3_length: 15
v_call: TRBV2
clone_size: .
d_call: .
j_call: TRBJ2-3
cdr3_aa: CASSETIGDTDTQYF
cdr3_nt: TGTGCCAGCAGTGAAACTATCGGCGACACAGATACGCAGTATTTT

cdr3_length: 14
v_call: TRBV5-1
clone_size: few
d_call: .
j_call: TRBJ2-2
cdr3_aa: CASSLGGGSGELFF
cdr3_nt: TGCGCCAGCAGCTTAGGAGGAGGGTCCGGGGAGCTGTTTTTT

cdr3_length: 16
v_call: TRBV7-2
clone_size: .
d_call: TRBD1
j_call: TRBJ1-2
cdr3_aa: CASSPHQGGQGYGYTF
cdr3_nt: TGTGCCAGCAGCCCGCACCAGGGGGGTCAAGGCTATGGCTACACCTTC

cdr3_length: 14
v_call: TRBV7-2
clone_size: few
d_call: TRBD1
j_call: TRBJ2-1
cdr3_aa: CASSPDRGRFEQFF
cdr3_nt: TGTGCCAGCAGCCCGGACAGGGGGCGCTTTGAGCAGTTCTTC

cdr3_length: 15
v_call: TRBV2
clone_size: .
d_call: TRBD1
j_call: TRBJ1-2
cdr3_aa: CASSVDRDGVYGYTF
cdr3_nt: TGTGCCAGCAGTGTGGACAGGGATGGGGTATATGGCTACACCTTC

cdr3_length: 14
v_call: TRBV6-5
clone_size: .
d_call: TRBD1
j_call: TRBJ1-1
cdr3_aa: CASTYDRVNTEAFF
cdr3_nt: TGTGCCAGCACCTACGACAGGGTGAACACTGAAGCTTTCTTT

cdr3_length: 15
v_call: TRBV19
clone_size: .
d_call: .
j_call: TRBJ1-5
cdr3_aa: CASSMVGAANQPQHF
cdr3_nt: TGTGCCAGTAGTATGGTAGGGGCCGCCAATCAGCCCCAGCATTTT

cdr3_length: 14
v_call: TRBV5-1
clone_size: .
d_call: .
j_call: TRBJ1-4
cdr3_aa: CASSFVATNEKLFF
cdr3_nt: TGCGCCAGCAGCTTCGTCGCAACTAATGAAAAACTGTTTTTT

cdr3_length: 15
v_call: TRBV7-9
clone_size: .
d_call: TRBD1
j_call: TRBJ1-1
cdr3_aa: CASSPEPGQTIEAFF
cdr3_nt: TGTGCCAGCAGCCCGGAGCCGGGACAGACCATCGAAGCTTTCTTT

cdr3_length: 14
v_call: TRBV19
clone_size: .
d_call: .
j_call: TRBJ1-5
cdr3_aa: CASSLQGSNQPQHF
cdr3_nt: TGTGCCAGTAGTCTACAGGGTAGCAATCAGCCCCAGCATTTT

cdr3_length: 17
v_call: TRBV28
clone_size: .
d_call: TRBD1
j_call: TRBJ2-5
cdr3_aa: CASSLGSGTDYQETQYF
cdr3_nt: TGTGCCAGCAGTTTAGGATCCGGGACAGATTATCAAGAGACCCAGTACTTC

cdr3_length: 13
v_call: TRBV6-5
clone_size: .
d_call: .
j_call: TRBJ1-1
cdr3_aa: CASRPGQNTEAFF
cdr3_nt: TGTGCCAGCAGGCCGGGACAGAACACTGAAGCTTTCTTT

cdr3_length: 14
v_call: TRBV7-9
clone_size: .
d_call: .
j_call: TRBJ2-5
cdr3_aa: CASSVYTGKETQYF
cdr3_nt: TGTGCCAGCAGCGTCTACACAGGGAAGGAGACCCAGTACTTC

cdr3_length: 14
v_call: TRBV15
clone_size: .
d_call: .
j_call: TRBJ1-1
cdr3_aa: CATSRDGATTEAFF
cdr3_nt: TGTGCCACCAGCAGAGATGGGGCCACCACTGAAGCTTTCTTT

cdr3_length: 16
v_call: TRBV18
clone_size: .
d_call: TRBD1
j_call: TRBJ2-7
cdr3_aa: CASSLTGQGPSYEQYF
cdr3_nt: TGTGCCAGCTCACTGACGGGACAGGGGCCTTCCTACGAGCAGTACTTC

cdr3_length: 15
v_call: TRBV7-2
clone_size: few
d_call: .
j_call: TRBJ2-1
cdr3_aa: CASSLEWSGFYEQFF
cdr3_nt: TGTGCCAGCAGCCTGGAGTGGTCCGGTTTCTATGAGCAGTTCTTC

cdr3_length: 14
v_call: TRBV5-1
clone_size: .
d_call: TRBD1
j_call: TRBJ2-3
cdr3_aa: CASSLGGQMNTQYF
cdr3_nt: TGCGCCAGCAGCTTGGGGGGACAGATGAATACGCAGTATTTT

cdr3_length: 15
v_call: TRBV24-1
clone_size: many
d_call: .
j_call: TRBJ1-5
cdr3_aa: CATSDGRGGNQPQHF
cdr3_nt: TGTGCCACCAGTGACGGGAGGGGCGGCAATCAGCCCCAGCATTTT

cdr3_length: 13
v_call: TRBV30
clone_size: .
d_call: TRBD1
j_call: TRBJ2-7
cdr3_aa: CAWSIGTGLEQYF
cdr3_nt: TGTGCCTGGAGTATAGGGACAGGGCTTGAGCAGTACTTC

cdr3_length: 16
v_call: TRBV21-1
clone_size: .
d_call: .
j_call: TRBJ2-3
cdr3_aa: CASSQVGKSGGLPNYF
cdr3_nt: TGTGCCAGCAGCCAGGTAGGGAAAAGCGGGGGGCTTCCGAACTATTTT

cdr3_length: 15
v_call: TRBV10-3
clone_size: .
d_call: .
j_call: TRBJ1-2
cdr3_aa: CAISESPGYNYGYTF
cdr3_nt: TGTGCCATCAGTGAGTCGCCGGGTTATAACTATGGCTACACCTTC

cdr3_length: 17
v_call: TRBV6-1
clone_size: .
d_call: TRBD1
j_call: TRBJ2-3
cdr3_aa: CASSEVGQGTPTDTQYF
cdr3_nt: TGTGCCAGCAGTGAAGTCGGACAGGGTACCCCCACAGATACGCAGTATTTT

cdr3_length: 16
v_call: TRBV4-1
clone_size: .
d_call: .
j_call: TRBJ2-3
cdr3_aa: CASSQGRDLYTDTQYF
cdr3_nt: TGCGCCAGCAGCCAAGGACGGGACTTGTACACAGATACGCAGTATTTT

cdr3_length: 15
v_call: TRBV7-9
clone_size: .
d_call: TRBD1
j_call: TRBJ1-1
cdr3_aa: CASSLGGQGTTEAFF
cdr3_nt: TGTGCCAGCAGCTTAGGAGGACAGGGGACCACTGAAGCTTTCTTT